The clone carrying this T cell receptor (beta chain) has only one observation. Germline CDR1 MNHEY, CDR2 SMNVEV (reference sequence). V was clipped by 8 bases and J by 4 bases; unmatched bases: 12. The CDR3 runs 17 residues. This sample was included in a study of blood T cell repertoires in COVID-19. Study information: Samples taken during acute and convalescent COVID-19 were collected in the United States, Italy and Spain. From T cells, B-cell-depleted T cells, or PBMCs came the material, which was cDNA or gDNA.

Per the original data handling: Reference gene primer amplification in the assay estimated nucleated cell counts. Here immunoSEQ multiplex PCR was the method, and the copy in TCRdb shows in-frame clones only, minus some. V and J calls plus clone size are reproduced from that table; the DNA served to infer D and trimming. The data contain more than 95,000 clones, approximately 89% of them singletons. The clonotype comes from a woman at least 80 years old in a cohort sampled during active COVID-19. The sequencing sample was made of peripheral blood. The chain carries TRBV27 and TRBJ1-6; 9 bases are shared with TRBD1. The DNA for the CDR3 is TGTGCCAGCTCTAGGACAGGGGCTCGATTTTATAATTCACCCCTCCACTTT. Residues: CASSRTGARFYNSPLHF.